The clone carrying this T cell receptor beta chain was counted a single time. Original methodology: Reference gene primers were amplified, and this amplification served to estimate nucleated cell counts. Produced via immunoSEQ multiplex PCR; TCRdb's table is partial and in-frame only. V and J calls and clone size follow that table, whereas D and trimming were derived from the DNA. The sample has 250,000 or so clones, roughly 80% seen once. The sample belongs to a study of blood T cell repertoires in COVID-19. Study as a whole: PBMCs, B-cell-depleted T cells, or T cells provided the cDNA or gDNA that made up the material.

Trimming shortened V by 0 bases and J by 5 bases, and 10 bases separated the two germline ends. CDR3 length equals 14 residues. Germline CDR1 reads LNHDA; CDR2 reads SQIVND (reference sequence). The TCR was taken from a man between 50 and 59 years old who had recovered from COVID-19. The rearrangement links TRBV19 to TRBJ1-1; TRBD1 might be the D (6 bases). Sequencing was carried out using PBMCs or T cells enriched from blood (not recorded which). This chain's CDR3 is CASSIEGAGTEAFF. Written as DNA, the CDR3 is TGTGCCAGTAGTATAGAGGGGGCTGGGACTGAAGCTTTCTTT.